Below are 18 T cell receptor beta chains sequenced from a single sample in a study of blood T cell repertoires in COVID-19. The data were produced by immunoSEQ multiplex PCR, yet TCRdb's version contains in-frame clones alone and is incomplete. The table has some 450,000 clones, around 89% seen once. The sequencing sample was made of peripheral blood. These receptors originate from a woman aged 45-60 years with COVID-19, enrolled during active disease.

For the CDR3, the DNA is TGTGCCACCTCGACGACTCACTCTGGAAACACCATATATTTT. It specifies CATSTTHSGNTIYF. The rearrangement joins TRBV19 to TRBJ1-3; D call uncertain. CDR1 LNHDA and CDR2 SQIVND come from the germline V gene (reference sequence). The CDR3 sequence is 14 residues long. Trimming shortened V by 10 bases and J by 0 bases, and 13 bases separated the two germline ends.

This chain links TRBV2 with TRBJ2-7; a possible D gene is TRBD1 (6 bases). In germline, CDR1 is SNHLY, CDR2 FYNNEI. Deletions cut 2 bases from V and 4 bases from J, with 12 bases between. The CDR3 length is 14 residues. The CDR3 loop is CASSESGQGYEQYF. The CDR3 coding sequence is TGTGCCAGCAGTGAAAGCGGCCAGGGGTACGAGCAGTACTTC.

V usage is TRBV5-1 and J usage is TRBJ1-2, with a weak D call TRBD1 (5 bases). Between the trimmed V and J ends, which lost 1 base and 4 bases, there was a span of 11 bases. CDR1 SGHRS and CDR2 YFSETQ come from the germline V gene. The CDR3 loop spans 14 amino acids. CDR3 region: CASSLNGGSYGYTF. For the CDR3, the DNA is TGCGCCAGCAGCTTGAACGGGGGAAGCTATGGCTACACCTTC.

The chain couples TRBV28 to TRBJ2-7; 7 bases align to TRBD1. This CDR3 has 14 amino acids. Germline V gene sequence: CDR1 MDHEN, CDR2 SYDVKM. Losses at the gene ends were 6 bases for V and 5 bases for J; bases not matched to a gene: 10. CDR3 in amino acids: CASRTYRGAHEQYF. In DNA, the CDR3 is TGTGCCAGCAGGACTTACAGGGGAGCCCACGAGCAGTACTTC.

V and J are TRBV5-1 and TRBJ1-1; the D is unclear. Germline V lookup: CDR1 SGHRS, CDR2 YFSETQ. Trimming stripped 4 bases from V and 1 base from J, with 14 bases between. There are 15 residues in the CDR3. The CDR3 DNA reads as TGCGCCAGCAGCGTGGACCCTAATGGGAACACTGAAGCTTTCTTT. It specifies CASSVDPNGNTEAFF.

This clone came up once. The V gene is TRBV28, the J gene TRBJ1-2; D may be TRBD1 (6 bases). The V end was cut by 4 bases, the J end by 2 bases, with 20 bases between. The CDR3 has 17 amino acids. Germline-derived CDR1 and CDR2 are MDHEN and SYDVKM. CDR3: CASSSPRPYRANYGYTF. In DNA form, the CDR3 reads TGTGCCAGCAGTTCCCCCCGACCGTACAGGGCCAACTATGGCTACACCTTC.

The gene calls are TRBV27 and TRBJ1-2; D ambiguous. Germline values: CDR1 MNHEY, CDR2 SMNVEV (reference sequence). This CDR3 has 15 residues. Deletions cut 4 bases from V and 4 bases from J, with 16 bases between. The CDR3: CASSSSVGGLYGYTF. The CDR3 nucleotides read TGTGCCAGCAGTTCCAGTGTAGGCGGCCTCTATGGCTACACCTTC.

A remark on this clone: This same CDR3 is encoded by further DNA sequences in the sample. The J gene is TRBJ1-5, the V gene TRBV6-5; TRBD1 agrees at 9 bases. Germline V lookup: CDR1 MNHEY, CDR2 SVGAGI. The CDR3 has 13 amino acids. Unmatched junction bases numbered 1, after V lost 5 bases and J lost 5 bases. The CDR3 spells CASSRTGDQPQHF. The CDR3 region has the DNA TGTGCCAGCAGTCGGACAGGGGATCAGCCCCAGCATTTT.

The rearrangement joins TRBV9 to TRBJ2-5; TRBD1 agrees at 7 bases. The CDR3 contains 14 residues. Germline V gene lookup returns CDR1 SGDLS and CDR2 YYNGEE. V lost 3 bases, J lost 2 bases, and 4 bases stayed unmatched. The chain's CDR3 is CASSGGTVQETQYF. DNA for the CDR3: TGTGCCAGCAGCGGGGGGACAGTACAAGAGACCCAGTACTTC.

The J gene is TRBJ1-2, the V gene TRBV6-5; D uncertain. The V and J ends lost 5 bases and 8 bases respectively, with 6 bases between them. This CDR3 contains 10 residues. Germline V gene data show CDR1 as MNHEY and CDR2 as SVGAGI. In DNA, the CDR3 is TGTGCCAGCAGTCGGGAGGGCTACACCTTC. As protein: CASSREGYTF.

CDR3: CASGTLGGAASEQFF. DNA for the CDR3: TGTGCCAGCGGAACCCTGGGGGGGGCCGCCAGCGAGCAGTTCTTC. The chain carries TRBV28 and TRBJ2-1; D is perhaps TRBD2 (7 bases). V was cut by 8 bases and J by 10 bases, with 24 bases left in between. This CDR3 has 15 amino acids. The germline gives CDR1 MDHEN, CDR2 SYDVKM.

The chain couples TRBV7-8 to TRBJ2-3, with 8 bases that match TRBD1. This CDR3 comprises 14 residues. Germline trimming cut 4 bases from V and 4 bases from J; bases unmatched to any gene: 4. In germline, CDR1 is SGHVS, CDR2 FQNEAQ. The DNA for the CDR3 is TGTGCCAGCAGCTCGGACAGGGCGGCAGATACGCAGTATTTT. Its translation: CASSSDRAADTQYF. The full variable domain, its missing parts supplied by reference TRBV7-8 and TRBJ2-3, is GAGVSQSPRYKVAKRGQDVALRCDPISGHVSLFWYQQALGQGPEFLTYFQNEAQLDKSGLPSDRFFAERPEGSVSTLKIQRTQQEDSAVYLCASSSDRAADTQYFGPGTRLTVL.

This chain uses TRBV7-3 with TRBJ1-1, with a weak D call TRBD1 (5 bases). Looked up from germline, CDR1 is SGHTA and CDR2 is FQGTGA. The CDR3 length is 19 residues. Trimming removed 2 bases at V and 6 bases at J, with 28 bases between. CDR3 DNA sequence: TGTGCCAGCAGCTTAGGTAATCAGGGACGGAGGGACGGAGACGCTGAAGCTTTCTTT. Encoded protein: CASSLGNQGRRDGDAEAFF.

This clone has just a few counts. The chain uses TRBV6-5 and TRBJ1-5, with D possibly being TRBD1 (6 bases). With 6 bases removed from V and 3 bases from J, the gap between germline ends came to 9 bases. The V gene's germline CDR1 is MNHEY and CDR2 SVGAGI. The CDR3 has 13 residues. CDR3 sequence: CASRDRFNQPQHF. Written as DNA, the CDR3 is TGTGCCAGCAGGGACAGATTCAATCAGCCCCAGCATTTT.

The chain has TRBV29-1 and TRBJ2-1; 10 bases agree with TRBD1. Losses at the gene ends were 3 bases for V and 8 bases for J; bases not matched to a gene: 7. CDR1 is SQVTM, CDR2 ANQGSEA, per germline. The CDR3 sequence is 14 residues long. CDR3 sequence (DNA): TGCAGCGTTGAGGGGGGGACAGGGGCAGATGAGCAGTTCTTC. It translates to CSVEGGTGADEQFF.

This clone was detected only a few times. In the same sample, other DNA sequences code for this CDR3. The chain uses TRBV4-1 and TRBJ1-4; D call uncertain. The CDR3 totals 11 residues. The V end lost 0 bases, the J end lost 10 bases, and 3 bases lay between the germline ends. Looked up from germline, CDR1 is MGHRA and CDR2 is YSYEKL. DNA of the CDR3: TGCGCCAGCAGCCAAGAGAGAAAACTGTTTTTT. It specifies CASSQERKLFF.

CDR3 amino acids: CASSQGQGARTEAFF. Here the CDR3 DNA reads TGCGCCAGCAGCCAAGGACAGGGGGCGCGGACTGAAGCTTTCTTT. V gene TRBV4-1 combines with J gene TRBJ1-1; 10 bases are a match to TRBD1. The CDR3 totals 15 residues. Looked up from germline, CDR1 is MGHRA and CDR2 is YSYEKL. J lost 5 bases, V lost 1 base, and 4 bases had no gene match.

The chain uses TRBV11-2 and TRBJ1-3, with D unresolved. The V end was cut by 5 bases, the J end by 0 bases, with 11 bases between. Germline loops: CDR1 SGHAT, CDR2 FQNNGV. The CDR3 length is 15 residues. This CDR3 reads CASSPPTGSGNTIYF. The CDR3 DNA reads as TGTGCCAGCAGCCCGCCGACGGGCTCTGGAAACACCATATATTTT.